Listed below are T cell receptor beta chains from one sample, sequenced in a study of glioma-infiltrating T cells after dendritic cell vaccination. Some clones are missing from TCRdb's copy, which holds only in-frame ones; the method was immunoSEQ multiplex PCR. The sample shows almost 90,000 clones, over 80% of them seen only once. The sequencing here drew on blood, taken after dendritic cell vaccination. The receptors derive from a human donor with glioblastoma. CDR3s include the opening cysteine and the closing phenylalanine or tryptophan. The order of the fields is V gene, J gene, D gene, clone size, CDR3 protein, CDR3 DNA. The D gene is left open where the match is weak. Clone size appears in some rows only: once, few, many, or a class for an expanded clone.

TRBV2	TRBJ2-5	-	-	CASSASETQYF	TGTGCCAGCAGTGCGTCAGAGACCCAGTACTTC
TRBV11-2	TRBJ2-7	TRBD2	-	CASSLGAGDYFSYEQYF	TGTGCCAGCAGCTTAGGTGCCGGGGACTACTTCTCCTACGAGCAGTACTTC
TRBV2	TRBJ1-5	-	-	CASSEGRGGNQPQHF	TGTGCCAGCAGTGAGGGCAGGGGAGGCAATCAGCCCCAGCATTTT
TRBV25-1	TRBJ1-2	TRBD1	once	CASRGTVSTNGYTF	TGTGCCAGCAGAGGGACAGTGAGTACAAATGGCTACACCTTC
TRBV6-6	TRBJ1-4	-	-	CASTHGPNNEKLFF	TGTGCCAGCACTCATGGTCCTAATAATGAAAAACTGTTTTTT
TRBV15	TRBJ1-1	-	-	CATSFQGFTEAFF	TGTGCCACCAGCTTTCAGGGTTTCACTGAAGCTTTCTTT
TRBV19	TRBJ2-3	-	-	CASRRQDADTQYF	TGTGCCAGTAGACGACAGGACGCAGATACGCAGTATTTT
TRBV6-5	TRBJ2-7	TRBD2	-	CASSYSGGGPSGEQYF	TGTGCCAGCAGTTACTCGGGCGGGGGGCCTTCGGGCGAGCAGTACTTC
TRBV7-9	TRBJ1-2	TRBD1	-	CASSLGQGANYGYTF	TGTGCCAGCAGCTTGGGACAGGGGGCTAACTATGGCTACACCTTC
TRBV7-2	TRBJ2-7	-	-	CASSFVEGGVEQYF	TGTGCCAGCAGCTTTGTGGAGGGGGGGGTCGAGCAGTACTTC
TRBV7-6	TRBJ1-6	TRBD1	-	CASSFGQGNSPLHF	TGTGCCAGCAGCTTCGGACAGGGTAATTCACCCCTCCACTTT
TRBV7-3	TRBJ1-3	TRBD1	-	CASSLRQATGIDTIYF	TGTGCCAGCAGCCTGAGACAGGCGACAGGGATTGACACCATATATTTT
TRBV6-5	TRBJ1-4	-	-	CASSPPGVREKLFF	TGTGCCAGCAGTCCCCCTGGTGTGCGTGAAAAACTGTTTTTT
TRBV2	TRBJ1-2	-	once	CASSPAARANYGYTF	TGTGCCAGCAGTCCGGCGGCCAGGGCTAACTATGGCTACACCTTC
TRBV5-1	TRBJ1-1	TRBD1	-	CASSGGTGTMMNTEAFF	TGCGCCAGCAGCGGCGGGACAGGGACTATGATGAACACTGAAGCTTTCTTT
TRBV5-6	TRBJ2-7	TRBD1	few	CASSLGQGFYEQYF	TGTGCCAGCAGCTTGGGACAGGGTTTCTACGAGCAGTACTTC
TRBV5-6	TRBJ2-5	TRBD2	-	CASSFSGGAGETQYF	TGTGCCAGCAGCTTTAGCGGGGGGGCCGGAGAGACCCAGTACTTC
TRBV29-1	TRBJ2-3	TRBD1	-	CSVSGTGDADTQYF	TGCAGCGTTTCCGGGACAGGGGACGCAGATACGCAGTATTTT
TRBV4-3	TRBJ2-3	TRBD1	-	CASSQETGGPDTQYF	TGCGCCAGCAGCCAGGAGACAGGGGGGCCAGATACGCAGTATTTT
TRBV7-2	TRBJ2-1	-	-	CASSLSAGSGEQFF	TGTGCCAGCAGCTTATCGGCGGGGAGTGGTGAGCAGTTCTTC
TRBV7-3	TRBJ2-1	TRBD2	-	CASRGAGGLGDEQFF	TGTGCCAGCAGGGGAGCGGGGGGGCTGGGGGATGAGCAGTTCTTC
TRBV5-1	TRBJ2-3	TRBD1	-	CASSQGTGYPTDTQYF	TGCGCCAGCAGCCAAGGGACAGGGTACCCCACAGATACGCAGTATTTT
TRBV9	TRBJ2-7	-	-	CASSGEAGNWYEQYF	TGTGCCAGCAGCGGGGAGGCTGGAAATTGGTACGAGCAGTACTTC
TRBV7-3	TRBJ1-1	TRBD1	few	CASSTDRGTEAFF	TGTGCCAGCAGCACCGACAGGGGCACTGAAGCTTTCTTT
TRBV4-2	TRBJ2-5	-	-	CASSQAAQRETQYF	TGTGCCAGCAGCCAGGCGGCCCAGCGAGAGACCCAGTACTTC
TRBV5-6	TRBJ1-3	-	-	CASSLVLSSGNTIYF	TGTGCCAGCAGCTTGGTCCTCAGCTCTGGAAACACCATATATTTT
TRBV5-1	TRBJ1-4	-	-	CASSLSRGRSEKLFF	TGCGCCAGCAGCTTGTCTCGGGGTAGGAGTGAAAAACTGTTTTTT
TRBV9	TRBJ1-1	TRBD1	few	CASSPGQDEVAFF	TGTGCCAGCAGCCCCGGACAGGACGAGGTAGCTTTCTTT
TRBV6-5	TRBJ2-7	-	few	CASSSSEVGEDYEQYF	TGTGCCAGCAGTTCCTCTGAGGTCGGAGAAGACTACGAGCAGTACTTC
TRBV19	TRBJ2-1	TRBD2	-	CASSTGLAGGHNEQFF	TGTGCCAGTAGTACGGGACTAGCGGGGGGGCACAATGAGCAGTTCTTC
TRBV7-9	TRBJ1-2	-	-	CASSQGLGGTVGYTF	TGTGCCAGCAGCCAAGGGTTGGGAGGGACTGTTGGCTACACCTTC
TRBV11-2	TRBJ2-5	TRBD2	-	CASSLESPAGGRLRETQYF	TGTGCCAGCAGCTTAGAGAGCCCCGCTGGCGGGAGACTGCGAGAGACCCAGTACTTC
TRBV29-1	TRBJ2-5	TRBD1	-	CSFKSGTGPTIQETQYF	TGCAGCTTCAAGTCCGGGACAGGGCCCACAATCCAAGAGACCCAGTACTTC
TRBV5-1	TRBJ2-3	TRBD2	-	CASTLAGGLGTDTQYF	TGCGCCAGCACACTAGCGGGGGGACTAGGTACAGATACGCAGTATTTT
TRBV7-9	TRBJ2-1	-	-	CASSLDGYNEQFF	TGTGCCAGCAGCTTAGACGGTTACAATGAGCAGTTCTTC
TRBV5-1	TRBJ2-3	-	few	CASRENTDTQYF	TGCGCCAGCAGGGAGAACACAGATACGCAGTATTTT
TRBV29-1	TRBJ2-7	-	-	CSVMDTTYEQYF	TGCAGCGTCATGGACACAACCTACGAGCAGTACTTC
TRBV4-1	TRBJ2-7	TRBD2	-	CASSHGGMYEQYF	TGCGCCAGCAGCCACGGGGGGATGTATGAGCAGTACTTC
TRBV20-1	TRBJ1-1	-	few	CSAQGPGWGIF	TGCAGTGCCCAGGGGCCGGGCTGGGGGATCTTT
TRBV29-1	TRBJ2-5	TRBD2	-	CSAGRRGGRETQYF	TGCAGCGCCGGGAGGCGGGGGGGCCGCGAGACCCAGTACTTC
TRBV6-1	TRBJ1-4	-	-	CASGRNTNEKLFF	TGTGCCAGCGGGCGTAATACTAATGAAAAACTGTTTTTT
TRBV6-1	TRBJ1-2	-	-	CASSEFWTDNYGYTF	TGTGCCAGCAGTGAATTCTGGACAGATAACTATGGCTACACCTTC
TRBV7-3	TRBJ2-3	-	-	CASRDSTSTDTQYF	TGTGCCAGCAGGGACAGCACTAGCACAGATACGCAGTATTTT
TRBV7-6	TRBJ2-5	-	once	CASSLISYSQETQYF	TGTGCCAGCAGCTTAATTAGCTACTCTCAAGAGACCCAGTACTTC
TRBV6-1	TRBJ1-1	TRBD1	-	CASLQGANTEAFF	TGTGCCAGCCTACAGGGGGCGAACACTGAAGCTTTCTTT